The rows below give T cell receptor beta chains drawn from one sample of a study of T cells in Graves' hyperthyroidism and ophthalmopathy. Each CDR3 protein is one row after TCRdb ran MiXCR on the multiplex PCR reads. This table holds about 49,000 distinct CDR3 sequences, roughly 56% found once. The specimen sequenced was peripheral blood or thyroid tissue (not recorded which). The origin of the receptors is a man between 18 and 29 years old with Graves' hyperthyroidism. CDR3s include the opening cysteine and the closing phenylalanine or tryptophan. The order of the fields is V gene, D gene, J gene, clone size, CDR3 DNA, CDR3 protein. D genes are given only for firm matches. Clone size is given for some rows only: seen once, a few or many times, or a class if the clone is expanded.

TRBV5-5	.	TRBJ2-7	many	TGTGCCAGCAACTTGGGGATTTACGAGCAGTACTTC	CASNLGIYEQYF
TRBV24-1	.	TRBJ2-5	.	TGTGCCACCGGGGGGCGGAACAGGGATGAGACCCAGTACTTC	CATGGRNRDETQYF
TRBV7-2	TRBD1	TRBJ1-2	.	TGTGCCAGCAGCTTAAGGGCAGGGGGCAATGGCTACACCTTC	CASSLRAGGNGYTF
TRBV7-8	.	TRBJ1-5	.	TGTGCCAGCAGCGCCGGGACATTTAGCAATCAGCCCCAGCATTTT	CASSAGTFSNQPQHF
TRBV6-5	.	TRBJ2-7	.	TGTGCCAGCACGTCCAGGAACGAGCAGTACTTC	CASTSRNEQYF
TRBV7-2	TRBD1	TRBJ2-3	many	TGTGCCAGCAGCTTAGGGGACAGGGGAGGGACAGATACGCAGTATTTT	CASSLGDRGGTDTQYF
TRBV20-1	.	TRBJ1-4	once	TGCAGTGCTAGTTCAGGGCGATCTAATGAAAAACTGTGGTTT	CSASSGRSNEKLWF
TRBV5-1	TRBD2	TRBJ2-7	once	TGCGCCAGCAAAAGCGGGATCCACTACGAGCAGTACTTC	CASKSGIHYEQYF
TRBV10-2	.	TRBJ1-5	.	TGTGCCAGCAGGCACGACAATCAGCCCCAGCATTTT	CASRHDNQPQHF
TRBV4-3	TRBD1	TRBJ2-2	many	TGCGCCAGCAGCCAAGGAGGGGGCAGCACGAACACCGGGGAGCTGTTTTTT	CASSQGGGSTNTGELFF
TRBV24-1	.	TRBJ1-2	.	TGTGCCACCAGTGGCGGGCCGGGATCGCGCTACACCTTC	CATSGGPGSRYTF
TRBV2	.	TRBJ1-4	.	TGTGCCAGCAGTGAAGCTCGGACGAATGAAAAACTGTTTTTT	CASSEARTNEKLFF
TRBV7-9	.	TRBJ2-5	many	TGTGCCAGCAGCCCAAAAAACCCGGCTCTAGGCGGAGAGACCCAGTACTTC	CASSPKNPALGGETQYF
TRBV10-3	TRBD1	TRBJ2-7	.	TGTGCCATCAGAGTGGCCGGGACAGGGTTGGGGGTGCAGTACTTC	CAIRVAGTGLGVQYF
TRBV7-9	.	TRBJ2-7	.	TGTGCCAGCAATACACGGGCCTCCTACGAGCAGTACTTC	CASNTRASYEQYF
TRBV7-8	TRBD1	TRBJ2-7	.	TGTGCCAGTAGACCCGGGACAGCAGACTACGAGCAGTACTTC	CASRPGTADYEQYF
TRBV5-1	.	TRBJ1-1	many	TGCGCCAGCAGCTTGAAACAGGGACTGAACACTGAAGCTTTCTTT	CASSLKQGLNTEAFF
TRBV15	.	TRBJ1-6	.	TGTGCCACCAGTGGGGCGAAGGGGTCACCCCTCCACTTT	CATSGAKGSPLHF
TRBV28	.	TRBJ1-5	few	TGTGCCAGCAGCTCAGCCGCCGGGGGCGGACCCAATCAGCCCCAGCATTTT	CASSSAAGGGPNQPQHF
TRBV29-1	.	TRBJ2-3	many	TGCAGCGTTGTCGGCGGGGTCACAGATACGCAGTATTTT	CSVVGGVTDTQYF